This TCR beta chain was observed in a study of human T cells and chemical hapten exposure. Turning to the study itself: Epicutaneous patch tests delivered 0.01% DPC to the upper back, with evaluation at 6 days.

Documented time point: patch test 2, 6 weeks after DPC sensitization. Sample treatment: therapeutic diphenylcyclopropenone sensitization with weekly scalp DPC. The germline V gene has CDR1 MNHEY and CDR2 SVGAGI. The CDR3 extends over 15 amino acids. Between the trimmed V and J ends, which lost 5 bases and 1 base, there was a span of 14 bases. TCRdb passed the RACE reads through MiXCR, listing each CDR3 protein once. The sample has about 95,000 distinct CDR3 sequences, approximately 10% seen once. The sequence was obtained from a woman between 40 and 50 years old with alopecia areata. Some clones in this sample may be carry-over from other donors' samples. Material: whole blood, obtained in connection with sensitization to the hapten diphenylcyclopropenone (DPC). The chain combines TRBV6-5 with TRBJ1-1; TRBD1 is a possible D gene (5 bases). The CDR3 region has the DNA TGTGCCAGCAGTCAAGGGAGGGGACGGAACACTGAAGCTTTCTTT. Amino acid sequence: CASSQGRGRNTEAFF.